The next 32 T cell receptor beta chains were all read from a single sample in a study of blood T cell repertoires in COVID-19. Using immunoSEQ multiplex PCR, the repertoire was profiled, and TCRdb retains in-frame clones only, with some absent. The sample includes under 500,000 clones, around 89% of them seen just once. Input material: peripheral blood. The receptors were sampled from a woman under 40 with acute or convalescent COVID-19.

The V and J genes are TRBV18 and TRBJ2-1, with TRBD2 identical over 7 bases. Trimming cost V 3 bases and J 5 bases; bases outside gene matches: 7. The CDR3 runs to 15 residues. Germline values: CDR1 KGHSH, CDR2 LQKENI. The CDR3 is CASSPGEGINNEQFF. DNA of the CDR3: TGTGCCAGCTCACCCGGGGAGGGGATCAACAATGAGCAGTTCTTC.

The V gene is TRBV11-2, the J gene TRBJ2-7, with 9 nucleotides matching TRBD1. From germline, CDR1 is SGHAT and CDR2 FQNNGV. The V gene end was trimmed by 0 bases and the J gene end by 7 bases; junction bases not matched to a gene: 13. The CDR3 contains 17 residues. The chain's CDR3 is CASSLETAGTGRNEQYF. In nucleotides, the CDR3 is TGTGCCAGCAGCTTAGAGACGGCGGGGACAGGGCGGAATGAGCAGTACTTC. The variable domain in full, with the rest retrieved from reference TRBV11-2 and TRBJ2-7, is EAGVAQSPRYKIIEKRQSVAFWCNPISGHATLYWYQQILGQGPKLLIQFQNNGVVDDSQLPKDRFSAERLKGVDSTLKIQPAKLEDSAVYLCASSLETAGTGRNEQYFGPGTRLTVT.

Remarks on this clone: The sample contains more than one DNA sequence encoding this CDR3. The V call is TRBV24-1, the J call TRBJ2-5; 8 bases align to TRBD1. After removal of 3 bases from V and 4 bases from J, the junction contained 3 bases not matched to a gene. CDR1 and CDR2 (germline): KGHDR, SFDVKD. The CDR3 totals 14 residues. The CDR3 DNA reads TGTGCCACCAGTGATCAGGGGGCTCGAGAGACCCAGTACTTC. Encoded protein: CATSDQGARETQYF.

The chain couples TRBV28 to TRBJ2-2; tentative D call: TRBD1 (5 bases). Trimming removed 2 bases from V and 3 bases from J, with 19 bases in between. The CDR3 runs to 18 residues. Germline CDR1 MDHEN, CDR2 SYDVKM. CDR3 amino acids: CASSLRSPRQRHTGELFF. CDR3 bases: TGTGCCAGCAGTTTAAGATCACCGAGACAGAGACACACCGGGGAGCTGTTTTTT.

The chain is built from TRBV5-1 and TRBJ2-4; D not certain. Trimming cost V 2 bases and J 8 bases, with 11 bases left between them. The CDR3 has 13 amino acids. The germline V gene encodes CDR1 SGHRS and CDR2 YFSETQ. The CDR3 DNA reads as TGCGCCAGCAGCTTACCTGGCGAGGACATTCAGTACTTC. Translated, it gives CASSLPGEDIQYF.

This chain uses TRBV30 with TRBJ1-2; TRBD1 matches 9 bases. Germline values: CDR1 GTSNPN, CDR2 SVGIG (reference sequence). CDR3 length: 16 residues. V shed 1 base and J 3 bases; nucleotides not matched to a gene: 9. The CDR3 sequence: CAWSEGQGYDDYGYTF. The CDR3 bases are TGTGCCTGGAGTGAAGGACAGGGGTATGACGACTATGGCTACACCTTC.

This sequence joins TRBV7-2 and TRBJ1-6; 7 positions match TRBD1. Germline trimming cut 4 bases from V and 7 bases from J; bases unmatched to any gene: 10. Germline V lookup: CDR1 SGHTA, CDR2 FQGNSA. This CDR3 comprises 16 residues. CDR3 nucleotide sequence: TGTGCCAGCAGCTCGCAACAGGGGCTCCCGAATTCACCCCTCCACTTT. It specifies CASSSQQGLPNSPLHF.

The chain couples TRBV6-6 to TRBJ1-6, with a weak D call TRBD1 (5 bases). Trimming stripped 6 bases from V and 9 bases from J, with 15 bases between. The germline gives CDR1 MNHNY, CDR2 SVGAGI (reference sequence). There are 14 residues in the CDR3. The CDR3 DNA is TGTGCCAGCAGGGACGGGACTTCCCCTTCACCCCTCCACTTT. This sequence encodes CASRDGTSPSPLHF.

The chain carries TRBV15 and TRBJ1-5, with 9 bases matching TRBD1. The V gene end was trimmed by 3 bases and the J gene end by 6 bases; junction bases not matched to a gene: 6. The V gene's germline CDR1 is LNHNV and CDR2 YYDKDF (reference sequence). The CDR3 has 15 residues. CDR3 sequence: CATSSSGQGSQPQHF. CDR3 coding DNA: TGTGCCACCAGCAGTTCGGGACAGGGTAGTCAGCCCCAGCATTTT.

The rearrangement links TRBV9 to TRBJ2-3; D might be TRBD2 (5 bases). The CDR3 is made up of 14 amino acids. The germline V and J ends were trimmed by 4 bases and 5 bases, with 14 bases remaining between them. Germline V gives CDR1 SGDLS, CDR2 YYNGEE. The CDR3: CASSPASRGDTQYF. The CDR3, as DNA: TGTGCCAGCAGCCCTGCCTCACGGGGAGATACGCAGTATTTT.

The V and J genes are TRBV4-1 and TRBJ2-7, with 11 bases that match TRBD1. Germline CDR1 reads MGHRA; CDR2 reads YSYEKL. This CDR3 is 15 amino acids long. V lost 3 bases to trimming and J lost 2 bases; unmatched junction nucleotides: 3. The CDR3 here is CASSHGTGGAYEQYF. CDR3 DNA: TGCGCCAGCAGCCACGGGACAGGGGGGGCCTACGAGCAGTACTTC.

This clone was observed a few times. The rearrangement uses TRBV5-6 and TRBJ2-2, with 9 bases aligning to TRBD1. The CDR3 length is 18 residues. From germline, CDR1 is SGHDT and CDR2 YYEEEE. V shed 4 bases and J 5 bases; nucleotides not matched to a gene: 15. The CDR3 sequence: CASSHFRGDRDQTGELFF. The CDR3 DNA is TGTGCCAGCAGCCACTTCCGGGGGGACAGGGATCAAACCGGGGAGCTGTTTTTT.

This chain links TRBV11-2 with TRBJ2-7; TRBD2 is a possible D gene (7 bases). The V gene's germline CDR1 is SGHAT and CDR2 FQNNGV. V was trimmed by 6 bases and J by 6 bases, leaving 18 bases between them. The CDR3 consists of 14 residues. The CDR3 spells CASRSIQGGSEQYF. CDR3 nucleotides: TGTGCCAGCAGGTCAATACAGGGAGGGTCCGAGCAGTACTTC.

The genes are TRBV6-5 and TRBJ2-5, with D hard to call. Germline values: CDR1 MNHEY, CDR2 SVGAGI. Trimming removed 4 bases from V and 0 bases from J, with 9 bases in between. The CDR3 runs 14 residues. The CDR3 DNA sequence: TGTGCCAGCAGTTTATCCACAGACCAAGAGACCCAGTACTTC. Amino acid sequence: CASSLSTDQETQYF.

The chain combines TRBV6-6 with TRBJ2-2; D possibly corresponds to TRBD1 (5 bases). Between the trimmed V and J ends, which lost 8 bases and 0 bases, there was a span of 16 bases. The CDR3 spans 16 residues. Looked up from germline, CDR1 is MNHNY and CDR2 is SVGAGI (reference sequence). The CDR3 loop is CASFKQAFANTGELFF. The CDR3 coding sequence is TGTGCCAGCTTCAAACAGGCGTTCGCGAACACCGGGGAGCTGTTTTTT.

This clone has just one count. The chain couples TRBV29-1 to TRBJ2-3, with 7 nucleotides matching TRBD1. This CDR3 region has 20 residues. V trimming: 4 bases; J trimming: 0 bases; junction bases outside the gene matches: 22. CDR1 SQVTM and CDR2 ANQGSEA come from the germline V gene. The CDR3 DNA reads as TGCAGCGTTGGGGGCCTACACCGGGACAGAGAGACTTCTAGCACAGATACGCAGTATTTT. Protein sequence: CSVGGLHRDRETSSTDTQYF.

CDR3 in amino acids: CASSDAPGLGETQYF. The CDR3 DNA sequence: TGTGCCAGCAGCGACGCACCGGGACTAGGGGAGACCCAGTACTTC. The chain combines TRBV7-9 with TRBJ2-5; 8 bases map to TRBD2. Germline CDR1 and CDR2: SEHNR and FQNEAQ (reference sequence). J gave up 5 bases and V 5 bases, and 10 bases lay outside the gene matches. The CDR3 sequence is 15 residues long. Full variable domain (outside the CDR3, taken from reference TRBV7-9 and TRBJ2-5): DTGVSQNPRHKITKRGQNVTFRCDPISEHNRLYWYRQTLGQGPEFLTYFQNEAQLEKSRLLSDRFSAERPKGSFSTLEIQRTEQGDSAMYLCASSDAPGLGETQYFGPGTRLLVL.

This clone was counted only a few times. The V and J genes are TRBV7-9 and TRBJ1-6; 7 positions agree with TRBD1. Germline values: CDR1 SEHNR, CDR2 FQNEAQ (reference sequence). With V trimmed by 4 bases and J by 6 bases, 9 bases remained unmatched. This CDR3 has 16 amino acids. The CDR3 DNA reads TGTGCCAGCAGCTATCAGACAGGGATTGGTAATTCACCCCTCCACTTT. As protein: CASSYQTGIGNSPLHF.

This chain uses TRBV5-1 with TRBJ1-6; the D gene is possibly TRBD1 (6 bases). Germline lookup yields CDR1 SGHRS and CDR2 YFSETQ. V lost 4 bases and J 8 bases, leaving 22 bases between the germline ends. CDR3 size: 17 residues. The CDR3 loop reads CASSIGGVAGADSPLHF. CDR3 DNA: TGCGCCAGCAGCATAGGAGGGGTAGCGGGGGCCGATTCACCCCTCCACTTT.

This chain links TRBV30 with TRBJ1-4; D might be TRBD1 (6 bases). Trimming stripped 3 bases from V and 7 bases from J, with 12 bases between. This CDR3 contains 13 residues. The germline CDR1 and CDR2 sequences are GTSNPN and SVGIG (reference sequence). The CDR3 nucleotides read TGTGCCTGGAGGGGGGCAACGAGTGAAAAACTGTTTTTT. Translating gives CAWRGATSEKLFF.

The rearrangement joins TRBV28 to TRBJ2-7; 7 bases agree with TRBD2. Germline CDR1 reads MDHEN; CDR2 reads SYDVKM. J gave up 4 bases and V 2 bases, and 8 bases lay outside the gene matches. CDR3 size: 15 residues. The CDR3 here is CASSLAGRVRYEQYF. DNA for the CDR3: TGTGCCAGCAGTTTAGCTGGGAGGGTAAGATACGAGCAGTACTTC.

The sample holds one count of this clone. The chain is built from TRBV7-6 and TRBJ2-3; the D gene is possibly TRBD1 (9 bases). Looked up from germline, CDR1 is SGHVS and CDR2 is FNYEAQ. The CDR3 has 14 amino acids. V was pared by 11 bases and J by 7 bases, with 22 bases between. Here the CDR3 DNA reads TGTGCCCTCAGCGGGGGACAGGGACAGTATACGCAGTATTTT. This codes for CALSGGQGQYTQYF.

This chain uses TRBV10-1 with TRBJ1-3; the D is unclear. The CDR3 is 15 amino acids. V was pared by 7 bases and J by 4 bases, with 17 bases between. Germline V CDR1 and CDR2: WNHNN, SYGVQD (reference sequence). Here the CDR3 reads CASIVAGPYGNTIYF. CDR3 DNA: TGCGCCAGCATAGTAGCGGGCCCCTACGGAAACACCATATATTTT.

The rearrangement links TRBV18 to TRBJ2-5; TRBD2 matches 8 bases. The CDR3 spans 15 residues. Germline V gives CDR1 KGHSH, CDR2 LQKENI. J gave up 5 bases and V 2 bases, and 7 bases lay outside the gene matches. DNA of the CDR3: TGTGCCAGCTCACCAATAGCGGGGCCACGGGAGACCCAGTACTTC. It encodes CASSPIAGPRETQYF. Filled out from reference TRBV18 and TRBJ2-5, the complete variable domain reads NAGVMQNPRHLVRRRGQEARLRCSPMKGHSHVYWYRQLPEEGLKFMVYLQKENIIDESGMPKERFSAEFPKEGPSILRIQQVVRGDSAAYFCASSPIAGPRETQYFGPGTRLLVL.

This chain joins TRBV10-3 and TRBJ2-1, with a possible D match to TRBD2 (7 bases). The V gene's germline CDR1 is ENHRY and CDR2 SYGVKD. Trimming removed 4 bases at V and 8 bases at J, with 18 bases between. The length of the CDR3 is 15 residues. The CDR3 is CAISVGGGLGHEQFF. CDR3 nucleotides: TGTGCCATCAGTGTGGGGGGGGGCCTAGGCCATGAGCAGTTCTTC.

This clone turned up a few times. This chain joins TRBV25-1 and TRBJ1-6; 8 bases are shared with TRBD1. The CDR3 spans 16 residues. Unmatched junction bases numbered 11, after V lost 3 bases and J lost 10 bases. The germline V gene has CDR1 MGHDK and CDR2 SYGVNS. CDR3 DNA sequence: TGTGCCAGCAGTGACACCACAGGGGGGGTTTTCTCACCCCTCCACTTT. Its protein product is CASSDTTGGVFSPLHF.

This clone was recorded only once. The chain links TRBV30 to TRBJ1-3; D may be TRBD1 (6 bases). Trimming removed 5 bases at V and 8 bases at J, with 19 bases between. Germline CDR1 and CDR2: GTSNPN and SVGIG (reference sequence). The CDR3 consists of 14 residues. This chain's CDR3 is CAWGLGTTLHTIYF. CDR3 in DNA: TGTGCCTGGGGTCTGGGGACAACCCTACACACCATATATTTT.

The chain is built from TRBV28 and TRBJ2-5; 7 bases match TRBD2. V gave up 10 bases and J gave up 0 bases; unmatched junction bases: 5. The germline V gene encodes CDR1 MDHEN and CDR2 SYDVKM. CDR3 length: 13 residues. CDR3 in DNA: TGTGCCATTCTTCTAGCGGACCAAGAGACCCAGTACTTC. This codes for CAILLADQETQYF.

The J gene is TRBJ2-7, the V gene TRBV5-6; 8 nucleotides line up with TRBD1. With 1 base clipped from V and 5 bases from J, the junction kept 11 bases outside the gene matches. CDR1 and CDR2 (germline): SGHDT, YYEEEE. The CDR3 covers 16 residues. CDR3 sequence (DNA): TGTGCCAGCAGCTTGAGGAGACAGGGGTCTAGCAACGAGCAGTACTTC. This codes for CASSLRRQGSSNEQYF. Full variable domain (outside the CDR3, taken from reference TRBV5-6 and TRBJ2-7): DAGVTQSPTHLIKTRGQQVTLRCSPKSGHDTVSWYQQALGQGPQFIFQYYEEEERQRGNFPDRFSGHQFPNYSSELNVNALLLGDSALYLCASSLRRQGSSNEQYFGPGTRLTVT.

J is TRBJ2-1 and V is TRBV9, with 9 bases that match TRBD1. Germline CDR1 and CDR2: SGDLS and YYNGEE. With 4 bases clipped from V and 6 bases from J, the junction kept 8 bases outside the gene matches. The CDR3 has 15 amino acids. CDR3 bases: TGTGCCAGCAGCCCGACCATGACAGGGGGCAATGAGCAGTTCTTC. Protein sequence: CASSPTMTGGNEQFF.

To note about this clone: The same CDR3 can be traced to other DNA sequences in this sample. The genes are TRBV19 and TRBJ2-7, with a tentative D call TRBD1 (5 bases). This CDR3 is 14 amino acids long. V was cut by 1 base and J by 1 base, with 8 bases left in between. The V gene's germline CDR1 is LNHDA and CDR2 SQIVND (reference sequence). CDR3 loop: CASSIGGGSYEQYF. The CDR3 DNA reads as TGTGCCAGTAGTATAGGGGGCGGTTCCTACGAGCAGTACTTC. The full variable domain, with the rest looked up from reference TRBV19 and TRBJ2-7, is DGGITQSPKYLFRKEGQNVTLSCEQNLNHDAMYWYRQDPGQGLRLIYYSQIVNDFQKGDIAEGYSVSREKKESFPLTVTSAQKNPTAFYLCASSIGGGSYEQYFGPGTRLTVT.

V is TRBV6-5 and J is TRBJ2-1; 8 bases fit TRBD2. V was clipped by 6 bases and J by 7 bases; unmatched bases: 8. Germline V gene lookup returns CDR1 MNHEY and CDR2 SVGAGI. The CDR3 covers 14 residues. Here the CDR3 reads CASSRGGVGNEQFF. The CDR3 region has the DNA TGTGCCAGCAGCCGGGGGGGGGTTGGGAATGAGCAGTTCTTC.